This T cell receptor beta chain was found in a study of immune cell composition in non-small cell lung cancer. Study-level points and caveats: Tumour-reactive clones were not shown to match dominant in vivo tumour clones. Adenocarcinomas with higher top tumour-associated clone frequency had more reactive TILs.

The CDR3 length is 13 residues. Looked up from germline, CDR1 is KGHSH and CDR2 is LQKENI. V lost 7 bases, J lost 1 base, and 11 bases lay in between. For this clone: Its antigen is not identified.

Generated by immunoSEQ multiplex PCR, the TCRdb table keeps only in-frame clones and is missing some. The sample carries roughly 4,200 clones, around 70% recorded once. V and J are TRBV18 and TRBJ2-7, with TRBD1 as a possible D gene (5 bases). This clonotype originated in a human donor with non-small cell lung cancer. Sequencing used lung tumor tissue. The CDR3 loop reads CASFGAGSYEQYF. CDR3 nucleotide sequence: TGTGCCAGCTTCGGAGCAGGGTCCTACGAGCAGTACTTC.